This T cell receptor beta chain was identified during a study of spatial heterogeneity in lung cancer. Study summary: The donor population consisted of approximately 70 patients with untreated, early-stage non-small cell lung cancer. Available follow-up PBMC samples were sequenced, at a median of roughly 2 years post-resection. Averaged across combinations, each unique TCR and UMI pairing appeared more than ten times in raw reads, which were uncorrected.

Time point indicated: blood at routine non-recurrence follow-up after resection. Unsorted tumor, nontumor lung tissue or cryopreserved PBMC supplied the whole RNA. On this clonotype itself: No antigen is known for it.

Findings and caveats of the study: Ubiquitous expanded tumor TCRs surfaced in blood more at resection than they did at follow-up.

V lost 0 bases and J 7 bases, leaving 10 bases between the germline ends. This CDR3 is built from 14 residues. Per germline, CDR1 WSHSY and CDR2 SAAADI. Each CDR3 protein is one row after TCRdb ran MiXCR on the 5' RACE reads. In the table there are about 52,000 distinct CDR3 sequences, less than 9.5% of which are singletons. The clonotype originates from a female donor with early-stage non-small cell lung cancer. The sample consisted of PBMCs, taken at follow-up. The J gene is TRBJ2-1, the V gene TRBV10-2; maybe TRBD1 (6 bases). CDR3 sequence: CASSESRTVNEQFF. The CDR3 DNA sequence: TGCGCCAGCAGTGAGTCGAGGACAGTGAATGAGCAGTTCTTC.